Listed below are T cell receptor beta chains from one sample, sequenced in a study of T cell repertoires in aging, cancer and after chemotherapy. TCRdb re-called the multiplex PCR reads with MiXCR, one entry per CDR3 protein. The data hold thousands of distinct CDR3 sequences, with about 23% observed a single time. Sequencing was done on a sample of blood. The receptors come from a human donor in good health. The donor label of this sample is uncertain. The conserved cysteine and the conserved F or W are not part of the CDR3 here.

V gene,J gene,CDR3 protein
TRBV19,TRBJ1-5,ASSIRAGGQAPQPQH
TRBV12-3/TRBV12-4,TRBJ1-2,ASSLHYGCT
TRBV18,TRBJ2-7,ASSVRDGDEQY
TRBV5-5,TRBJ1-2,ASSLASSTGNSGYT
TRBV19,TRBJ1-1,ASLGQGKAAF
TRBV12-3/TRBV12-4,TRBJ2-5,ASSRPSGKAETQY
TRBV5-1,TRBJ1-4,ASSRTEPTNEKLF
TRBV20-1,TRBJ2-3,SASWGYSLTDTQY
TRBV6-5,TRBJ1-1,ASSYGEDAWNTEAF
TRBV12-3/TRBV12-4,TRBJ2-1,ASSPTSQAEQF
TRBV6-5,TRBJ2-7,ASSYSARSSYEQY
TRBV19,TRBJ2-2,ASTPIGGRTGELF
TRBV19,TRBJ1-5,ASSDRTGLSDQPQH
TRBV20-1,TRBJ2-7,SARARASGRRSSYEQY
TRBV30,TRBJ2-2,AWNGGLAGVSGELF
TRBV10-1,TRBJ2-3,ASSRDRSLADTQY
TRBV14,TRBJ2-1,ASSQGSHYNEQF
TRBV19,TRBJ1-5,ASKGFEHNQPQH
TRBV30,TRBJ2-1,AWSVIRLAARVNSGEQF
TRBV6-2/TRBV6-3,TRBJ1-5,ASSPLQGKGNQPQH
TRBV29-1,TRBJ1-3,SALILGSSGNTIY
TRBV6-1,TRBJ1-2,ASSERDRIYGYT
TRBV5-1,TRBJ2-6,ASSFPQISGANVLT
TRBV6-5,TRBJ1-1,ASREGQPFRAF
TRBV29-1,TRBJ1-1,SVEFSLSPSRDTEAF
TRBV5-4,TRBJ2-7,ASSGGLRSYEQY